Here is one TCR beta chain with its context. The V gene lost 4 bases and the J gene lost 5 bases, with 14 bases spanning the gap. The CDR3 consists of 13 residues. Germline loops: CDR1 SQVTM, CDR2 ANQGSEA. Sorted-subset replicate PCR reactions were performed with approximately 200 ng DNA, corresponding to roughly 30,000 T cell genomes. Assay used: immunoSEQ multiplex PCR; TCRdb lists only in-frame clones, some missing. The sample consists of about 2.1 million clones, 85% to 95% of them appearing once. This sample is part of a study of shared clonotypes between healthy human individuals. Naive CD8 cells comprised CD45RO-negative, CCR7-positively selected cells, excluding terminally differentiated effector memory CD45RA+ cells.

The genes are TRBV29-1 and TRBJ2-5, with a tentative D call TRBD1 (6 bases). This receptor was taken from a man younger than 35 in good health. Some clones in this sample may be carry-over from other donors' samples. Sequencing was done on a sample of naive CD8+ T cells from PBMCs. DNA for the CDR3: TGCAGCGTTGTGTCAGGGGTCGTGGAGACCCAGTACTTC. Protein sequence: CSVVSGVVETQYF.